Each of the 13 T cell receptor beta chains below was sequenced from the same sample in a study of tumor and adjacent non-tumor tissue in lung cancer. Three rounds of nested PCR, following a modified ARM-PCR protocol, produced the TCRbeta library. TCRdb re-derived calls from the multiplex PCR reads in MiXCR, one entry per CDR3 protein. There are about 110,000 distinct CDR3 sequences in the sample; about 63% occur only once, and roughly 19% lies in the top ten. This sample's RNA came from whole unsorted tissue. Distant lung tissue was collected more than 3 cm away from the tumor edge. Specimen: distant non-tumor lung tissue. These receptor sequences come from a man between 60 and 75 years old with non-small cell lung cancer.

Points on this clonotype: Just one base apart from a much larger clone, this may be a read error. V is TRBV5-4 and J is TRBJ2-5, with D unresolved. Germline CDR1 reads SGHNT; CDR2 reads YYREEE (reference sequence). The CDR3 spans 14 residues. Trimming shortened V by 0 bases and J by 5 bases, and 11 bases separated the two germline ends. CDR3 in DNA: TGTGCCAGCAGCTTGGTAGGTAGTTTTGAGACCCAGTACTTC. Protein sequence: CASSLVGSFETQYF.

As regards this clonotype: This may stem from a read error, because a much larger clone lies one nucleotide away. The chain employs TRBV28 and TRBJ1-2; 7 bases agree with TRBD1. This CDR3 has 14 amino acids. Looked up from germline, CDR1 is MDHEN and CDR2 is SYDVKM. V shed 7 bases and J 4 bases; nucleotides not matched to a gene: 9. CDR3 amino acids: CASNSVTGSYGYTF. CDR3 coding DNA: TGTGCCAGCAATTCCGTGACAGGGAGCTATGGCTACACCTTC.

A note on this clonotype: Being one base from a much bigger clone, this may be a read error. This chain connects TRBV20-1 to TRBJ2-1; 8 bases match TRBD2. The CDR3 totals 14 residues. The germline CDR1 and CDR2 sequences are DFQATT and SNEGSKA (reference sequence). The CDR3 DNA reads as TGCATTGCTAGAGACCAAAAGCGGGGGAGGGGGCAGTTCTTC. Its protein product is CIARDQKRGRGQFF.

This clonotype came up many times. DNA for the CDR3: TGTGCCAGCAGCTTGTTCAACCGATACACTGAAGCTTTCTTT. It specifies CASSLFNRYTEAFF. The chain employs TRBV5-6 and TRBJ1-1; D is unresolved. The germline V gene has CDR1 SGHDT and CDR2 YYEEEE. The CDR3 is 14 residues long. V lost 1 base to trimming and J lost 3 bases, with 10 bases between them. The full variable domain, in which reference TRBV5-6 and TRBJ1-1 provide the parts outside the CDR3, is DAGVTQSPTHLIKTRGQQVTLRCSPKSGHDTVSWYQQALGQGPQFIFQYYEEEERQRGNFPDRFSGHQFPNYSSELNVNALLLGDSALYLCASSLFNRYTEAFFGQGTRLTVV.

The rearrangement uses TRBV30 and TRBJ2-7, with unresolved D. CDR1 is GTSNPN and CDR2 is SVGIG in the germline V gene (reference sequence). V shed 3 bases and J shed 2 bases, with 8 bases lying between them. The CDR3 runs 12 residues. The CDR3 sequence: CAWRPYAYEQYF. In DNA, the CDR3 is TGTGCCTGGAGACCCTATGCCTACGAGCAGTACTTC.

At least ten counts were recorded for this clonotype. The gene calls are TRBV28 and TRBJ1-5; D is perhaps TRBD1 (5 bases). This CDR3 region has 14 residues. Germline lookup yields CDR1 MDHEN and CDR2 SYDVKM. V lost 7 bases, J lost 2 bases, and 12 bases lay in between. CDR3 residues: CASMGVGGNQPQHF. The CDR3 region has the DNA TGTGCCAGCATGGGGGTGGGGGGCAATCAGCCCCAGCATTTT.

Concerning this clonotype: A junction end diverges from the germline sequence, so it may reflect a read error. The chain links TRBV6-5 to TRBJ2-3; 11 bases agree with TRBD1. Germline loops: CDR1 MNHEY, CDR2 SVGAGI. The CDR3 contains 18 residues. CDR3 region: CASSYSMWTGGPIDTQYF. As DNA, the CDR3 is TGTGCCAGCAGTTACTCGATGTGGACAGGGGGCCCCATAGATACGCAGTACTTT.

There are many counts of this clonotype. The CDR3 region is CASSLPGGDYNEQFF. CDR3 sequence (DNA): TGCGCCAGCAGCTTGCCGGGGGGGGACTACAATGAGCAGTTCTTC. The chain carries TRBV5-1 and TRBJ2-1, with TRBD2 matching over 8 bases. The V segment lost 1 base and the J segment 3 bases; nucleotides outside the gene matches: 3. The CDR3 has 15 residues. CDR1 and CDR2 (germline): SGHRS, YFSETQ.

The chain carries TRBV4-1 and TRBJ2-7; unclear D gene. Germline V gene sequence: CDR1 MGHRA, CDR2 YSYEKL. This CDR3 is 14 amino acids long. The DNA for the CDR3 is TGCACCAACAGCCATACTACCGAAGGCTACGAGCAGTACTTC. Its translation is CTNSHTTEGYEQYF.

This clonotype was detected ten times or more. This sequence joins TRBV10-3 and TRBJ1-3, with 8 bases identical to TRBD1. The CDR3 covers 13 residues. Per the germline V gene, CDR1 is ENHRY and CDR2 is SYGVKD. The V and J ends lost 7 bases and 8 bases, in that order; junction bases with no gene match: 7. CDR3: CAIKPDREDTIYF. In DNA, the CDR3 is TGTGCCATCAAACCGGACAGGGAGGACACCATATATTTT.

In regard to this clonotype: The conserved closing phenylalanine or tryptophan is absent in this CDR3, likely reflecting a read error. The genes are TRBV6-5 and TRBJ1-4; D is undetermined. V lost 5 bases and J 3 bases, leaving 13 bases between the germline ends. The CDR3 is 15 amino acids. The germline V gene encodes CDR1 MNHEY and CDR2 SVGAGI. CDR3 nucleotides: TGTGCCAGCAGTAAAAACAGATGGGCTAATGAAAAACTGTTTGTT. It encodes CASSKNRWANEKLFV.

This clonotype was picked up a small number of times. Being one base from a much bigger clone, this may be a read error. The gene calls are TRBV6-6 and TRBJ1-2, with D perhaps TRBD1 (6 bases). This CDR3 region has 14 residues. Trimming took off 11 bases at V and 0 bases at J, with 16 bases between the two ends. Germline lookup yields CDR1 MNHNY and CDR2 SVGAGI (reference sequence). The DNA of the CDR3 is TGTGCCCGTGGCCGGGGGGCCACTAACTATGGCTACACCTTC. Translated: CARGRGATNYGYTF.

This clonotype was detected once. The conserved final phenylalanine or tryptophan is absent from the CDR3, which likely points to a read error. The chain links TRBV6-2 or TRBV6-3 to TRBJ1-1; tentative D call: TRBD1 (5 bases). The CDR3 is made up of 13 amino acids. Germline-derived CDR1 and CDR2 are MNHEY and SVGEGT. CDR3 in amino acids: CASRWGPNTEAFL. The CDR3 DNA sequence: TGTGCCAGCAGATGGGGACCGAACACCGAAGCTTTCTTA.